The next 23 T cell receptor beta chains were all read from a single sample in a study of metastatic and nonmetastatic thyroid tumors. MiXCR was used by TCRdb to re-call the PCR reads. The table records 43,000 or so clones, less than 5% of them present only once. No patient received treatment before thyroid surgery. The specimen was blood. All receptors derive from a female donor with papillary thyroid cancer or a benign thyroid nodule (not recorded which). Some clones in this sample may be carry-over from other donors' samples.

This clone came up many times. The chain couples TRBV19 to TRBJ2-5, with D perhaps matching TRBD1 (6 bases). The CDR3 runs to 14 residues. Germline values: CDR1 LNHDA, CDR2 SQIVND (reference sequence). The ends were cut back, 3 bases at V and 7 bases at J, with 15 bases in the middle. This chain's CDR3 is CASSISGASGTQYF. The CDR3 bases are TGTGCCAGTAGTATTTCAGGGGCGAGTGGGACCCAGTACTTC.

Ten or more counts support this clone. This CDR3 is CASSLDSYEQYF. The CDR3 DNA reads as TGCGCCAGCAGCCTCGACTCCTACGAGCAGTACTTC. The rearrangement joins TRBV4-1 to TRBJ2-7; D is ambiguous. Trimming took off 4 bases at V and 0 bases at J, with 4 bases between the two ends. Germline CDR1 reads MGHRA; CDR2 reads YSYEKL. The CDR3 contains 12 residues.

Regarding this clone: Germline is not matched at one junction end, which may reflect a read error. J is TRBJ1-1 and V is TRBV12-3 or TRBV12-4, with D unclear. The CDR3 spans 12 residues. CDR3 coding DNA: TGTGCCAGCATTTTAGGTTTCAAGAAAGATTTGTTT. Encoded protein: CASILGFKKDLF.

This clone has a count of ten or more. The chain links TRBV5-6 to TRBJ1-2; the D gene is possibly TRBD1 (6 bases). V was pared by 4 bases and J by 6 bases, with 16 bases between. Germline lookup yields CDR1 SGHDT and CDR2 YYEEEE. This CDR3 contains 14 residues. The CDR3 DNA reads TGTGCCAGCAGCCCGCTCGCAGGGGCGGATGGCTACACCTTC. Translation: CASSPLAGADGYTF.

This clone was counted between two and nine times. One end of the junction does not line up with germline, which may come from a read error. This chain uses TRBV12-3 or TRBV12-4 with TRBJ1-1; no definite D call. This CDR3 is built from 14 residues. In nucleotides, the CDR3 is TGTGCCAGCAGTTTCGGGGTTATGAACACTGAAGCTTCCTTT. Residues: CASSFGVMNTEASF.

To note about this clone: The final CDR3 position lacks the conserved phenylalanine or tryptophan, pointing to a likely read error. The V gene is TRBV5-1, the J gene TRBJ2-7; perhaps TRBD1 as D (5 bases). Germline V CDR1 and CDR2: SGHRS, YFSETQ. This CDR3 comprises 14 residues. CDR3 bases: TGCGCCAGCAGCTACGACAGAATATCCTACGACCAGTACTTG. It is translated as CASSYDRISYDQYL.

This clone was recorded a few times. The CDR3 DNA reads as TGTGCCAGCAGAATAGCGGGGACCTCGGATACGCAGTATTTT. Protein: CASRIAGTSDTQYF. The chain is built from TRBV6-1 and TRBJ2-3, with 8 bases identical to TRBD2. The CDR3 extends over 14 amino acids. CDR1 is MNHNS, CDR2 SASEGT, per germline. The junction had 8 bases not matched to a gene; V was cut back by 6 bases and J by 6 bases.

Comments on this clone: The germline gene is not matched at one end of the junction; a read error may be the cause. The rearrangement joins TRBV10-2 to TRBJ1-2; possibly TRBD1 for D (5 bases). This CDR3 contains 13 residues. Germline assignment: CDR1 WSHSY and CDR2 SAAADI. As DNA, the CDR3 is TGCGCCAGCAGTCAGGGATTCCGCTATGGATACACCTTC. Amino acid sequence: CASSQGFRYGYTF.

This clone was counted at least ten times. The CDR3 DNA is TGTGCCAGCAGCTTAGGGACAGGGCCCTACGAGCAGTACTTC. Translated, it gives CASSLGTGPYEQYF. J is TRBJ2-7 and V is TRBV7-6; 8 bases fit TRBD1. J lost 2 bases, V lost 1 base, and 1 base had no gene match. The CDR3 length is 14 residues. Germline V gene lookup returns CDR1 SGHVS and CDR2 FNYEAQ. Supplemented by reference TRBV7-6 and TRBJ2-7, the full variable domain reads GAGVSQSPRYKVTKRGQDVALRCDPISGHVSLYWYRQALGQGPEFLTYFNYEAQQDKSGLPNDRFSAERPEGSISTLTIQRTEQRDSAMYRCASSLGTGPYEQYFGPGTRLTVT.

This clone was detected only a few times. This chain joins TRBV7-2 and TRBJ1-1; TRBD1 is a possible D gene (5 bases). Germline values: CDR1 SGHTA, CDR2 FQGNSA. V lost 4 bases, J lost 5 bases, and 26 bases lay in between. The CDR3 is 18 amino acids. CDR3 in amino acids: CASSSASSGAGQGTEAFF. The CDR3 DNA follows: TGTGCCAGCAGCTCAGCATCCTCAGGAGCAGGGCAAGGGACTGAAGCTTTCTTT.

This clone showed up just a few times. The junction differs from germline at one of its ends, possibly a read error. The genes are TRBV19 and TRBJ2-6, with D tentatively TRBD1 or TRBD2 (5 bases each). Germline V gene sequence: CDR1 LNHDA, CDR2 SQIVND (reference sequence). This CDR3 region has 14 residues. This CDR3 is CATSGYTGANVLTF. In nucleotides, the CDR3 is TGTGCCACCTCGGGATATACTGGGGCAAACGTCCTGACTTTC.

This clone has a count of ten or more. V usage is TRBV10-3 and J usage is TRBJ1-5; D is ambiguous. The germline V gene has CDR1 ENHRY and CDR2 SYGVKD. The CDR3 sequence is 14 residues long. V gave up 3 bases and J gave up 4 bases, with 10 bases separating them. The CDR3 nucleotides read TGTGCCATCAGTGACCAGGCAGAAAATCAGCCCCAGCATTTT. Translating gives CAISDQAENQPQHF.

This clone showed up many times. A much larger clone is a single base away; this may be a read error. Other DNA sequences in the same sample also yield this CDR3. CDR3 residues: CSASRVEGTEQFF. CDR3 DNA: TGCAGTGCTAGTAGGGTAGAGGGAACCGAGCAGTTCTTC. V gene TRBV20-1 combines with J gene TRBJ2-1; possibly TRBD2 for D (5 bases). V lost 3 bases, J lost 10 bases, and 16 bases lay in between. The length of the CDR3 is 13 residues. CDR1 DFQATT and CDR2 SNEGSKA come from the germline V gene (reference sequence).

The CDR3 loop is CASSYGKGIEAFF. In DNA, the CDR3 is TGTGCCAGCAGTTACGGCAAGGGCATTGAAGCTTTCTTT. V usage is TRBV6-5 and J usage is TRBJ1-1; D not certain. V was clipped by 2 bases and J by 7 bases, with 11 bases between them. Germline CDR1 and CDR2: MNHEY and SVGAGI. CDR3 length equals 13 residues.

This clone was recorded at least ten times. This chain links TRBV3-1 with TRBJ2-3; D is undetermined. Germline CDR1 is LGHDT and CDR2 is YNNKEL (reference sequence). V was cut by 1 base and J by 6 bases, with 8 bases left in between. The CDR3 totals 13 residues. The CDR3 loop is CASSQGEFDTQYF. CDR3 sequence (DNA): TGTGCCAGCAGCCAAGGAGAATTTGATACGCAGTATTTT.

This clone was observed a few times. The chain links TRBV28 to TRBJ1-1; 10 nucleotides align to TRBD1. The CDR3 covers 13 residues. CDR1 is MDHEN and CDR2 is SYDVKM in the germline V gene. The junction had 8 bases not matched to a gene; V was cut back by 11 bases and J by 5 bases. CDR3 loop: CALLDRGKTEAFF. CDR3 DNA: TGTGCCCTACTGGACAGGGGGAAAACTGAAGCTTTCTTT.

This clone was seen only a few times. The junction does not match germline at one end; this may be a read error. This sequence joins TRBV6-2 or TRBV6-3 and TRBJ2-7, with D possibly being TRBD1 (6 bases). CDR3 length: 13 amino acids. Germline CDR1 reads MNHEY; CDR2 reads SVGEGT. The CDR3, as DNA: TGTGTCAGCAATTTACCGGACAGCTACGAGCAGTACTTC. This sequence encodes CVSNLPDSYEQYF.

This clone was counted a few times. V and J are TRBV20-1 and TRBJ1-1, with a tentative D call TRBD1 (5 bases). The CDR3 has 15 residues. Germline V gene sequence: CDR1 DFQATT, CDR2 SNEGSKA (reference sequence). V was cut by 3 bases and J by 1 base, with 15 bases left in between. CDR3: CSASEGWGENTEAFF. For the CDR3, the DNA is TGCAGTGCTAGTGAGGGTTGGGGGGAGAACACTGAAGCTTTCTTT.

This clone was detected many times. The chain uses TRBV20-1 and TRBJ2-3, with D hard to call. Germline assignment: CDR1 DFQATT and CDR2 SNEGSKA (reference sequence). CDR3 length: 12 residues. V was cut by 1 base and J by 3 bases, with 5 bases left in between. CDR3 amino acids: CSARVGTDTQYF. The CDR3 DNA sequence: TGCAGTGCTAGAGTGGGAACAGATACGCAGTATTTT.

This clone was counted ten times or more. The chain is built from TRBV18 and TRBJ1-1; a weak D match, TRBD1 (5 bases). Trimming shortened V by 0 bases and J by 4 bases, and 9 bases separated the two germline ends. The germline V gene encodes CDR1 KGHSH and CDR2 LQKENI. The CDR3 has 14 residues. CDR3: CASSPPSGRTEAFF. The CDR3 nucleotides read TGTGCCAGCTCACCACCTTCGGGGCGCACTGAAGCTTTCTTT.

This clone was recorded at least ten times. The chain links TRBV19 to TRBJ2-7; TRBD2 might be the D (5 bases). V lost 6 bases, J lost 1 base, and 16 bases lay in between. The CDR3 totals 15 residues. Germline V CDR1 and CDR2: LNHDA, SQIVND (reference sequence). The CDR3: CASRERSGGSYEQYF. The DNA for the CDR3 is TGTGCCAGTAGAGAGCGGAGCGGCGGGTCCTACGAGCAGTACTTC.

This clone was seen ten or more times. The chain links TRBV24-1 to TRBJ1-1; tentative D call: TRBD1 (5 bases). The CDR3 spans 15 residues. Germline assignment: CDR1 KGHDR and CDR2 SFDVKD. V lost 4 bases to trimming and J lost 4 bases, with 15 bases between them. In DNA form, the CDR3 reads TGTGCCACCAGTGACGACAGTTTCGGGGTCACTGAAGCTTTCTTT. It yields the protein CATSDDSFGVTEAFF.

As for this clone: A much larger clone lies one base from this, so it may be a read error. Other DNA sequences in the sample encode the same CDR3. The gene calls are TRBV7-2 and TRBJ2-7; maybe TRBD2 (6 bases). CDR3 length: 14 amino acids. Trimming left V 8 bases short and J 0 bases short, with 14 bases between. Germline CDR1 reads SGHTA; CDR2 reads FQGNSA. The CDR3: CASSGSESSYEQYF. The CDR3 nucleotides are TGTGCCAGCTCCGGGAGTGAAAGCTCCTACGAGCAGTACTTC.